Listed here are 29 T cell receptor beta chains from one sample, sequenced in a study of control samples from healthy donors and cancer patients. TCRdb's table, derived via immunoSEQ multiplex PCR, lists solely in-frame clones and lacks some. The sample includes approximately 100,000 clones, 92% of them seen just once. The sample comprised blood. These receptors all come from a human donor in good health. The donor label of this sample is uncertain.

The gene calls are TRBV15 and TRBJ1-5; 7 nucleotides align to TRBD1. Trimming took 1 base from V and 2 from J; bases not matched to a gene: 2. CDR1 is LNHNV and CDR2 is YYDKDF in the germline V gene (reference sequence). The CDR3 covers 15 residues. CDR3 protein: CATSRATGGNQPQHF. As DNA, the CDR3 is TGTGCCACCAGCAGAGCAACAGGGGGCAATCAGCCCCAGCATTTT.

The chain recombines TRBV11-2 with TRBJ2-1; D gene ambiguous. The CDR3 spans 15 residues. Germline lookup yields CDR1 SGHAT and CDR2 FQNNGV. The ends were cut back, 3 bases at V and 5 bases at J, with 14 bases in the middle. The CDR3 is CASSFHFKKHNEQFF. The CDR3, as DNA: TGTGCCAGCAGCTTTCACTTTAAAAAACACAATGAGCAGTTCTTC.

The chain employs TRBV27 and TRBJ2-1; 14 bases agree with TRBD2. This CDR3 region has 15 residues. CDR1 is MNHEY, CDR2 SMNVEV, per germline (reference sequence). Germline trimming cut 3 bases from V and 6 bases from J; bases unmatched to any gene: 1. The CDR3 is CASSLGLAGVNEQFF. The CDR3 bases are TGTGCCAGCAGTTTGGGACTAGCGGGGGTCAATGAGCAGTTCTTC.

This rearrangement joins TRBV30 to TRBJ1-4, with a tentative D call TRBD1 (5 bases). The CDR3 length is 11 residues. Germline CDR1 and CDR2: GTSNPN and SVGIG (reference sequence). V dropped 2 bases and J dropped 11 bases, with 9 bases sitting between them. The CDR3 DNA follows: TGTGCCTGGAGTCGGGACCACAAACTGTTTTTT. It specifies CAWSRDHKLFF.

The CDR3 is CASSARRTGLESYEQYV. CDR3 nucleotides: TGTGCCAGCAGTGCTAGAAGGACAGGGTTGGAATCCTACGAGCAGTACGTC. V is TRBV6-1 and J is TRBJ2-7; 8 bases agree with TRBD1. This CDR3 region has 17 residues. Trimming cost V 4 bases and J 1 base; bases outside gene matches: 12. CDR1 is MNHNS and CDR2 is SASEGT in the germline V gene.

V usage is TRBV27 and J usage is TRBJ1-6; the D gene is possibly TRBD1 (6 bases). The CDR3 has 16 amino acids. Germline-derived CDR1 and CDR2 are MNHEY and SMNVEV (reference sequence). V lost 6 bases to trimming and J lost 3 bases, with 15 bases between them. In DNA form, the CDR3 reads TGTGCCAGCAGGTCAGTTGGACAGTACTATAATTCACCCCTCCACTTT. Residues: CASRSVGQYYNSPLHF.

The chain employs TRBV30 and TRBJ1-2, with a tentative D call TRBD1 (5 bases). The CDR3 totals 14 residues. V gave up 3 bases and J gave up 4 bases, with 15 bases separating them. Per germline, CDR1 GTSNPN and CDR2 SVGIG (reference sequence). The CDR3 DNA reads as TGTGCCTGGAGGGACCGCGGCGGGGGCTATGGCTACACCTTC. Translation gives CAWRDRGGGYGYTF.

This clone was detected once. The chain couples TRBV2 to TRBJ2-1; 14 bases align to TRBD2. V was pared by 8 bases and J by 0 bases, with 3 bases of the junction left unmatched. The germline gives CDR1 SNHLY, CDR2 FYNNEI. There are 16 residues in the CDR3. The CDR3 bases are TGTGCCAGCTCGACTAGCGGGGGGGCCTCCTACAATGAGCAGTTCTTC. It encodes CASSTSGGASYNEQFF.

The chain is built from TRBV6-5 and TRBJ1-2, with TRBD1 matching over 7 bases. J was trimmed by 2 bases and V by 2 bases; bases with no gene match: 5. This CDR3 is built from 15 residues. Germline V gives CDR1 MNHEY, CDR2 SVGAGI. The CDR3 sequence: CASSYPGGTNYGYTF. CDR3 sequence (DNA): TGTGCCAGCAGTTACCCAGGGGGGACCAACTATGGCTACACCTTC.

The genes are TRBV5-6 and TRBJ1-1; D is uncertain. Trimming removed 1 base at V and 7 bases at J, with 11 bases between. Germline CDR1 is SGHDT and CDR2 is YYEEEE. The CDR3 consists of 13 residues. The CDR3 region has the DNA TGTGCCAGCAGCTTGAAGGAAAGCAATGAAGCTTTCTTT. Encoded protein: CASSLKESNEAFF.

This clone was seen once. The rearrangement joins TRBV10-3 to TRBJ2-3; D is perhaps TRBD1 (7 bases). The CDR3 consists of 14 residues. V shed 5 bases and J shed 5 bases, with 14 bases lying between them. CDR1 is ENHRY, CDR2 SYGVKD, per germline. The CDR3 DNA sequence: TGTGCCATCAGTCCAGGGGGACTTTTAGATACGCAGTATTTT. This gives the protein CAISPGGLLDTQYF.

This clone has only a few counts. Other DNA sequences in this specimen translate into the identical CDR3. The CDR3: CASTRQGKGGELFF. CDR3 DNA: TGTGCCAGCACCCGACAGGGTAAAGGCGGGGAGCTGTTTTTT. The rearrangement joins TRBV6-5 to TRBJ2-2; 7 nucleotides align to TRBD1. This CDR3 comprises 14 residues. V lost 7 bases, J lost 7 bases, and 9 bases stayed unmatched. Per the germline V gene, CDR1 is MNHEY and CDR2 is SVGAGI.

This rearrangement joins TRBV5-4 to TRBJ1-2; TRBD1 agrees at 11 bases. J lost 8 bases, V lost 0 bases, and 6 bases had no gene match. Germline V gene sequence: CDR1 SGHNT, CDR2 YYREEE (reference sequence). This CDR3 contains 15 residues. CDR3 bases: TGTGCCAGCAGCTTGGCGGACAGGGGGCTCAGCGGCTACACCTTC. This codes for CASSLADRGLSGYTF.

The V call is TRBV11-2, the J call TRBJ1-3, with TRBD1 as a possible D gene (5 bases). Trimming left V 3 bases short and J 7 bases short, with 25 bases between. Germline-derived CDR1 and CDR2 are SGHAT and FQNNGV. The CDR3 is 18 amino acids. CDR3 in amino acids: CASSFQESGPLQRNTIYF. The CDR3 DNA is TGTGCCAGCAGCTTCCAGGAATCAGGGCCACTTCAGAGGAACACCATATATTTT.

The V and J genes are TRBV15 and TRBJ2-1; TRBD1 aligns across 8 bases. CDR3 length: 16 amino acids. V was pared by 0 bases and J by 4 bases, with 5 bases of the junction left unmatched. The V gene's germline CDR1 is LNHNV and CDR2 YYDKDF (reference sequence). The DNA of the CDR3 is TGTGCCACCAGCAGAGATTTAACAGGGGGATACAATGAGCAGTTCTTC. This gives the protein CATSRDLTGGYNEQFF.

Within the sample, this clone is medium-sized (0.01 to 0.1%). The V call is TRBV6-4, the J call TRBJ2-2; no clear D gene. Trimming cost V 2 bases and J 3 bases, with 4 bases left between them. The CDR3 is 13 amino acids. Germline lookup yields CDR1 MRHNA and CDR2 SNTAGT. The CDR3 DNA is TGTGCCAGCAGTGACAGGGACACCGGGGAGCTGTTTTTT. Translated: CASSDRDTGELFF.

V usage is TRBV2 and J usage is TRBJ2-3, with 13 nucleotides matching TRBD2. Trimming at V came to 5 bases and at J to 6 bases, leaving 5 bases not matched to a gene. The CDR3 is 15 residues long. Germline V gives CDR1 SNHLY, CDR2 FYNNEI. The CDR3 region has the DNA TGTGCCAGCAGTTCCGGGACTAGCGGGGTGGATACGCAGTATTTT. Translating gives CASSSGTSGVDTQYF.

The chain has TRBV4-2 and TRBJ2-3; 11 bases line up with TRBD2. CDR3 length: 16 amino acids. With V trimmed by 4 bases and J by 9 bases, 12 bases remained unmatched. Germline values: CDR1 LGHNA, CDR2 YNFKEQ. CDR3 loop: CASSPHSGGVRGTQYF. CDR3 DNA: TGTGCCAGCAGCCCACATAGCGGGGGGGTCCGGGGAACGCAGTATTTT.

The J gene is TRBJ1-4, the V gene TRBV6-5; D is unclear. Trimming shortened V by 6 bases and J by 0 bases, and 8 bases separated the two germline ends. Per germline, CDR1 MNHEY and CDR2 SVGAGI. This CDR3 has 14 residues. CDR3 protein: CASRWTATNEKLFF. The CDR3 DNA is TGTGCCAGCAGGTGGACTGCAACTAATGAAAAACTGTTTTTT.

This chain links TRBV10-3 with TRBJ1-1, with a weak D call TRBD1 (6 bases). CDR3 length: 15 amino acids. The V gene lost 7 bases and the J gene lost 2 bases, with 17 bases spanning the gap. CDR1 ENHRY and CDR2 SYGVKD come from the germline V gene. The chain's CDR3 is CAITPGGGPNTEAFF. Written as DNA, the CDR3 is TGTGCCATCACCCCTGGTGGGGGCCCTAACACTGAAGCTTTCTTT.

The genes are TRBV7-2 and TRBJ1-2, with unresolved D. Germline values: CDR1 SGHTA, CDR2 FQGNSA. The CDR3 runs to 14 residues. The ends were cut back, 5 bases at V and 4 bases at J, with 14 bases in the middle. The CDR3 DNA follows: TGTGCCAGCAGCCACGGACCGAACAGCTATGGCTACACCTTC. Protein: CASSHGPNSYGYTF.

This sequence joins TRBV11-2 and TRBJ1-6; 9 bases map to TRBD1. This CDR3 comprises 15 residues. The germline V gene has CDR1 SGHAT and CDR2 FQNNGV. V trimming: 0 bases; J trimming: 7 bases; junction bases outside the gene matches: 1. The CDR3 bases are TGTGCCAGCAGCTTAGAAGACAGGGGGAATTCACCCCTCCACTTT. Translating gives CASSLEDRGNSPLHF.

This clone was recorded a few times. The chain is built from TRBV6-1 and TRBJ1-2, with D maybe TRBD1 (5 bases). Per germline, CDR1 MNHNS and CDR2 SASEGT. CDR3 length: 15 residues. Trimming removed 3 bases from V and 7 bases from J, with 18 bases in between. The CDR3 is CASSDPGLLVGGYTF. The CDR3 nucleotides are TGTGCCAGCAGTGACCCGGGGCTGCTGGTTGGTGGCTACACCTTC.

The gene calls are TRBV7-3 and TRBJ2-2; 7 nucleotides match TRBD2. Germline V gene data show CDR1 as SGHTA and CDR2 as FQGTGA. CDR3 size: 16 residues. V lost 1 base and J lost 0; bases outside the gene matches: 2. The CDR3, as DNA: TGTGCCAGCAGCTTAAGCGGGGGTGCGAACACCGGGGAGCTGTTTTTT. Protein: CASSLSGGANTGELFF.

The V call is TRBV15, the J call TRBJ1-1; unclear D gene. Trimming cost V 0 bases and J 3 bases, with 5 bases left between them. The CDR3 length is 13 residues. Germline V lookup: CDR1 LNHNV, CDR2 YYDKDF (reference sequence). CDR3 in DNA: TGTGCCACCAGCAGAGACATTGACACTGAAGCTTTCTTT. It specifies CATSRDIDTEAFF.

This sequence joins TRBV27 and TRBJ2-7, with D hard to call. Trimming left V 2 bases short and J 3 bases short, with 20 bases between. This CDR3 region has 17 residues. Germline CDR1 reads MNHEY; CDR2 reads SMNVEV (reference sequence). The CDR3 is CASSLGPVGPRVYEQYF. CDR3 in DNA: TGTGCCAGCAGTTTAGGCCCGGTCGGCCCTCGGGTCTACGAGCAGTACTTC.

This chain uses TRBV9 with TRBJ1-5, with D perhaps TRBD1 (6 bases). The CDR3 length is 16 residues. Looked up from germline, CDR1 is SGDLS and CDR2 is YYNGEE. V lost 1 base and J 2 bases, leaving 13 bases between the germline ends. This CDR3 reads CASSVSGAEGNQPQHF. In DNA, the CDR3 is TGTGCCAGCAGCGTATCAGGGGCTGAGGGCAATCAGCCCCAGCATTTT.

The chain has TRBV3-1 (or the pseudogene TRBV3-2) and TRBJ2-1; TRBD2 aligns across 7 bases. The CDR3 loop spans 16 amino acids. With 1 base clipped from V and 4 bases from J, the junction kept 7 bases outside the gene matches. Germline V gene lookup returns CDR1 LGHDT and CDR2 YNNKEL (reference sequence). The CDR3 protein is CASSQAGGPKYNEQFF. In nucleotides, the CDR3 is TGTGCCAGCAGCCAAGCGGGGGGACCAAAATACAATGAGCAGTTCTTC.

The chain has TRBV20-1 and TRBJ1-6; no clear D gene. This CDR3 region has 11 residues. Germline V CDR1 and CDR2: DFQATT, SNEGSKA (reference sequence). V lost 0 bases and J lost 6, with 0 bases in between. The CDR3 DNA reads as TGCAGTGCTAGAGATAATTCACCCCTCCACTTT. As protein: CSARDNSPLHF.